The 9 T cell receptor beta chains in this list originate from one sample, sequenced in a study of T cells in Graves' hyperthyroidism and ophthalmopathy (dated by TCRdb to 2018 to 2020). Library preparation was by multiplex PCR. Sequencing relied on an Illumina HiSeq 2000. The TCR beta CDR3 regions were amplified from the RNA transcripts. The first round of RT-PCR for the TCR CDR3 was performed with the HTBI primer set and the Qiagen OneStep RT-PCR kit. Through fastp at Q25 and MiXCR, TCRdb rebuilt clones from the public reads, retaining in-frame beta chains. Rows are unified per CDR3 protein, each entry keeping the most common DNA and genes. In this sample the table shows approximately 430,000 distinct CDR3 sequences, roughly 14% of which occur a single time. Around 7.3% of the sample is held by the ten biggest clonotypes. Input material: blood. Receptors originate from a woman under 30 with Graves' hyperthyroidism.

This clonotype was seen repeatedly, ten times or more. J is TRBJ2-3 and V is TRBV24-1; 13 bases agree with TRBD2. The trim removed 4 bases at V and 3 bases at J, leaving 6 bases unmatched. Germline V gene sequence: CDR1 KGHDR, CDR2 SFDVKD. The CDR3 runs 17 residues. The CDR3 DNA reads as TGTGCCACCAGTGACAATGGACTAGCGGGGGCAACAGATACGCAGTATTTT. Its translation: CATSDNGLAGATDTQYF.

This clonotype has a count of ten or more. The chain combines TRBV6-1 with TRBJ2-5; 10 nucleotides line up with TRBD2. This CDR3 has 14 amino acids. Germline assignment: CDR1 MNHNS and CDR2 SASEGT. Germline trimming cut 8 bases from V and 4 bases from J; bases unmatched to any gene: 7. CDR3: CASGERGGGETQYF. The DNA for the CDR3 is TGTGCCAGCGGGGAGCGGGGGGGCGGAGAGACCCAGTACTTC.

There are a few counts of this clonotype. With a much larger clone just one base away, this may be a read error. V gene TRBV11-3 combines with J gene TRBJ2-7; 11 nucleotides line up with TRBD1. Germline CDR1 is SGHNT and CDR2 is YENEEA. The CDR3 has 17 residues. With 4 bases clipped from V and 5 bases from J, the junction kept 13 bases outside the gene matches. In nucleotides, the CDR3 is TGTGCCAGCAGCTCCGCGTTTGGGACAGGGGGGGTGAACGAGCAGTACTTC. The encoded protein is CASSSAFGTGGVNEQYF.

This clonotype came up many times. The chain has TRBV7-2 and TRBJ2-1; 10 bases line up with TRBD1. The CDR3 runs 15 residues. Germline CDR1 reads SGHTA; CDR2 reads FQGNSA. V shed 5 bases and J 5 bases; nucleotides not matched to a gene: 6. CDR3 amino acids: CASSLGTGVNNEQFF. As DNA, the CDR3 is TGTGCCAGCAGCCTCGGGACAGGGGTGAACAATGAGCAGTTCTTC.

CDR3 in DNA: TGTGCCAGCAGCCCGGGACTAGGGACCCGGTACGAGCAGTACTTC. Protein product: CASSPGLGTRYEQYF. The V and J genes are TRBV12-3 or TRBV12-4 and TRBJ2-7; TRBD2 matches at 8 bases. The CDR3 contains 15 residues. The V and J ends lost 6 bases and 4 bases, in that order; junction bases with no gene match: 11.

This clonotype was counted ten times or more. The V and J genes are TRBV4-1 and TRBJ2-3; 8 nucleotides agree with TRBD2. CDR3 size: 16 residues. J gave up 0 bases and V 4 bases, and 6 bases lay outside the gene matches. Per germline, CDR1 MGHRA and CDR2 YSYEKL. CDR3 protein: CASSPLAGTSTDTQYF. CDR3 DNA: TGCGCCAGCAGCCCTTTAGCGGGAACTAGCACAGATACGCAGTATTTT.

This clonotype occurred many times. This chain connects TRBV29-1 to TRBJ1-3, with unresolved D. V lost 4 bases and J lost 4, with 14 bases in between. The CDR3 runs to 14 residues. Germline V gene lookup returns CDR1 SQVTM and CDR2 ANQGSEA. The DNA for the CDR3 is TGCAGCGTTGCCCCGGACGGAGAGGGAAACACCATATATTTT. Its protein product is CSVAPDGEGNTIYF.

This clonotype is labeled as medium-sized (0.01 to 0.1%). V is TRBV11-2 and J is TRBJ2-2; D is uncertain. The CDR3 totals 13 residues. Germline assignment: CDR1 SGHAT and CDR2 FQNNGV. The germline V and J ends were trimmed by 5 bases and 5 bases, with 9 bases remaining between them. CDR3 amino acids: CASSPFATGELFF. The CDR3 DNA sequence: TGTGCCAGCAGCCCCTTCGCGACCGGGGAGCTGTTTTTT.

Many counts were recorded for this clonotype. V and J are TRBV12-3 or TRBV12-4 and TRBJ2-7; D unclear. V lost 6 bases to trimming and J lost 3 bases, with 15 bases between them. The CDR3 extends over 14 amino acids. The CDR3 DNA is TGTGCCAGCAGCAAAGGGAATCACGGCTACGAGCAGTACTTC. Its protein product is CASSKGNHGYEQYF.